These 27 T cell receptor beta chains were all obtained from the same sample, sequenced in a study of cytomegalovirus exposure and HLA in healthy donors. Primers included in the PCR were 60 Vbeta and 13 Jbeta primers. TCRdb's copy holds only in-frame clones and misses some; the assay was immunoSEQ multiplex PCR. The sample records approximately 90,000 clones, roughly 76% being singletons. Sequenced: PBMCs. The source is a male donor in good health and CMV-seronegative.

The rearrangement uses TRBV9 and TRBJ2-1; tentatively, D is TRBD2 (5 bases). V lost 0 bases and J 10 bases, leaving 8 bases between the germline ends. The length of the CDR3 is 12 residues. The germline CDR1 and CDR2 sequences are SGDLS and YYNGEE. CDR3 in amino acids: CASSVAEREQFF. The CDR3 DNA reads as TGTGCCAGCAGCGTAGCGGAGCGGGAGCAGTTCTTC.

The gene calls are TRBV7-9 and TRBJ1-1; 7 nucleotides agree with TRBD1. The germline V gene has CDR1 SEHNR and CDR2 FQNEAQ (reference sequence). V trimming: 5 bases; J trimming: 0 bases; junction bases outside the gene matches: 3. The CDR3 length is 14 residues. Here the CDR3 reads CASSLQGLNTEAFF. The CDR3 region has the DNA TGTGCCAGCAGCCTACAGGGGTTGAACACTGAAGCTTTCTTT.

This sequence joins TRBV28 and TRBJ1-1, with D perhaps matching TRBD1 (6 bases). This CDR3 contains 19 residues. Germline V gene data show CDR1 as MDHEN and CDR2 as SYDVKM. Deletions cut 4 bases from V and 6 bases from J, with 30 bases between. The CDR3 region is CASSSIRGSRTLAGAEAFF. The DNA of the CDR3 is TGTGCCAGCAGTTCAATACGGGGCTCTCGTACCCTGGCAGGGGCTGAAGCTTTCTTT.

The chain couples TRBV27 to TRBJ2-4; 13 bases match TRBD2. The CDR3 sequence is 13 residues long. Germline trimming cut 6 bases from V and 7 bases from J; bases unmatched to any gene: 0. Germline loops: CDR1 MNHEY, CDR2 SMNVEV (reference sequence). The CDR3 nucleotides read TGTGCCAGCAGGACTAGCGGGAGGAACATTCAGTACTTC. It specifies CASRTSGRNIQYF.

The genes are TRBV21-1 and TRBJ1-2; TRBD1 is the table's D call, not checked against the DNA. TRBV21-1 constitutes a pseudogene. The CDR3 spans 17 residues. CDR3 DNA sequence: TGTGCCAGCAGCAAAGCGGAAGTCGGCAGGGCTAACTATGGCTACACCTTC. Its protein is CASSKAEVGRANYGYTF.

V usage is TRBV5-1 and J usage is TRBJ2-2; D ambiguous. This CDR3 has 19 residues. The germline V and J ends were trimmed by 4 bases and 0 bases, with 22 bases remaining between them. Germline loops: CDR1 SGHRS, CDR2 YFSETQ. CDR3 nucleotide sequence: TGCGCCAGCAGCCTAAGAAAACAGTCCCCCATTGCGAACACCGGGGAGCTGTTTTTT. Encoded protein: CASSLRKQSPIANTGELFF.

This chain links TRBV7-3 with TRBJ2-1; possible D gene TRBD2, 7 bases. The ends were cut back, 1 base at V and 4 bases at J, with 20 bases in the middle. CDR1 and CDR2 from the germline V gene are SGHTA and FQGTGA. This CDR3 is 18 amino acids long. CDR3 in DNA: TGTGCCAGCAGCTTAATGACGGGGGGCCCCGACCTTTACAATGAGCAGTTCTTC. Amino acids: CASSLMTGGPDLYNEQFF.

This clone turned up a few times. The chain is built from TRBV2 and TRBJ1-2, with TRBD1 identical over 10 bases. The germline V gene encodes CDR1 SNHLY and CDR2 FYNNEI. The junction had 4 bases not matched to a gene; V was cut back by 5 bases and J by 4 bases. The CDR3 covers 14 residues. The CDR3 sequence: CASSRTGGVYGYTF. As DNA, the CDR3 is TGTGCCAGCAGTCGGACAGGGGGGGTCTATGGCTACACCTTC.

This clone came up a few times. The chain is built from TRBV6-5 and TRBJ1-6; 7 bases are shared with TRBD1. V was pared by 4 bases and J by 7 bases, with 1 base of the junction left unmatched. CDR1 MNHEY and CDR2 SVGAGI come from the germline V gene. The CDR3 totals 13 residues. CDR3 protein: CASSWDSNSPLHF. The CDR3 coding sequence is TGTGCCAGCAGTTGGGACAGCAATTCACCCCTCCACTTT.

CDR3 in amino acids: CASSYAGTEAFF. CDR3 bases: TGTGCCAGCAGTTACGCGGGGACTGAAGCTTTCTTT. The V call is TRBV6-5, the J call TRBJ1-1; D ambiguous. CDR3 size: 12 residues. V shed 2 bases and J shed 5 bases, with 6 bases lying between them. Germline V gene data show CDR1 as MNHEY and CDR2 as SVGAGI.

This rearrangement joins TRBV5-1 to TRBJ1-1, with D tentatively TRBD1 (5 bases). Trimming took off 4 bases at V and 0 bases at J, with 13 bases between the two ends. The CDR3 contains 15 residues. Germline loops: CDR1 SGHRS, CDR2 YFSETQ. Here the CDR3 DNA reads TGCGCCAGCAGCCGAGAGACAGTGCTGAACACTGAAGCTTTCTTT. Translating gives CASSRETVLNTEAFF.

The CDR3 here is CASSVGTGVPLSELFF. CDR3 bases: TGTGCCAGTAGTGTAGGGACAGGGGTACCCCTATCAGAGCTGTTTTTT. V and J are TRBV19 and TRBJ2-2; TRBD1 agrees at 10 bases. V lost 5 bases, J lost 11 bases, and 14 bases stayed unmatched. Germline V CDR1 and CDR2: LNHDA, SQIVND (reference sequence). The CDR3 is 16 amino acids.

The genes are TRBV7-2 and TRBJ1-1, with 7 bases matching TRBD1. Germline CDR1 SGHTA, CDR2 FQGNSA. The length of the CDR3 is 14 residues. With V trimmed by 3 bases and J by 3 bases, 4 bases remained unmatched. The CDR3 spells CASSFGQGDTEAFF. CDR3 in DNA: TGTGCCAGCAGCTTTGGTCAGGGGGACACTGAAGCTTTCTTT.

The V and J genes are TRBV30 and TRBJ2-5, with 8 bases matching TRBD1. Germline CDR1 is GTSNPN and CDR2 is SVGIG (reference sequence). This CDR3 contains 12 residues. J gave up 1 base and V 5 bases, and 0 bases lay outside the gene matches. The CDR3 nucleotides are TGTGCCTGGGGACAGGGCCAAGAGACCCAGTACTTC. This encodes CAWGQGQETQYF.

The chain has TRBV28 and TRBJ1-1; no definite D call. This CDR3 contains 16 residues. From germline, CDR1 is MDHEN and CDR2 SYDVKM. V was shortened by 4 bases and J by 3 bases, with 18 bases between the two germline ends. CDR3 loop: CASSSSPSVRYTEAFF. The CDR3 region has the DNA TGTGCCAGCAGTTCCTCTCCGAGCGTTAGGTACACTGAAGCTTTCTTT.

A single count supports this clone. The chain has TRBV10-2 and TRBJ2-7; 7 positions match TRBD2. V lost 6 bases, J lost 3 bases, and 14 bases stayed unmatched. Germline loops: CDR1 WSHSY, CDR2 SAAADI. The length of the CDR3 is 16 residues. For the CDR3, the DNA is TGCGCCAGCAGCGGAGCTTCTCTAGCGGTCGGCTACGAGCAGTACTTC. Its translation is CASSGASLAVGYEQYF.

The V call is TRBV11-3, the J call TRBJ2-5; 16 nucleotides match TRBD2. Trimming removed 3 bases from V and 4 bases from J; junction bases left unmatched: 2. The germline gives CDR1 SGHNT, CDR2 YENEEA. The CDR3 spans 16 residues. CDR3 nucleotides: TGTGCCAGCAGCTTGGGACTAGCGGGAGGGCGAGAGACCCAGTACTTC. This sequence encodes CASSLGLAGGRETQYF.

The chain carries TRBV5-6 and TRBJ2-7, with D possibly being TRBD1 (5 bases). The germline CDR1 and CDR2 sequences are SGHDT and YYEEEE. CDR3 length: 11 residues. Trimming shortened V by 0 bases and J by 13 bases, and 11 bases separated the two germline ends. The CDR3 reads CASSLAGNYYF. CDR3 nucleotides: TGTGCCAGCAGCTTGGCAGGGAACTACTACTTC.

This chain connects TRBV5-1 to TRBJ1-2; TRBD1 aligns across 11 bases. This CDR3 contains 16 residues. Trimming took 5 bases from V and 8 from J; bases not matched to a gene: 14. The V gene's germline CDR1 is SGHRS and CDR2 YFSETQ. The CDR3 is CASSERTGGLVLGYTF. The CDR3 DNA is TGCGCCAGCAGTGAGCGGACAGGGGGCTTAGTACTCGGCTACACCTTC.

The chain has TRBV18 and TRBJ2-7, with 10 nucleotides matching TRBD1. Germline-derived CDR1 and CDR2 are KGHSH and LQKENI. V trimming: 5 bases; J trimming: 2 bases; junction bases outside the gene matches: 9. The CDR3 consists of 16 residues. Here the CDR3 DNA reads TGTGCCAGCTCATCCTTCGGGACAGGGGTTACCTACGAGCAGTACTTC. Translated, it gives CASSSFGTGVTYEQYF. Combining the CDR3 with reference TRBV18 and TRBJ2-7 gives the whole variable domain NAGVMQNPRHLVRRRGQEARLRCSPMKGHSHVYWYRQLPEEGLKFMVYLQKENIIDESGMPKERFSAEFPKEGPSILRIQQVVRGDSAAYFCASSSFGTGVTYEQYFGPGTRLTVT.

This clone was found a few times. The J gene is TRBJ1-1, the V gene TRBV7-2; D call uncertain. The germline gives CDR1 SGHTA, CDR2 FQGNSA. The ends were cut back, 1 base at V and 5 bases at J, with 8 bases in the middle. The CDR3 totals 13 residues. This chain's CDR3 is CASSLVRETEAFF. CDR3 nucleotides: TGTGCCAGCAGCTTAGTACGCGAAACTGAAGCTTTCTTT.

CDR3 DNA sequence: TGTGCCAGCAGTTTAGGCGGTTTGTGGAGCACAGGGGGAAAGCGGTTCACTGAAGCTTTCTTT. Its protein is CASSLGGLWSTGGKRFTEAFF. V is TRBV27 and J is TRBJ1-1, with 8 positions matching TRBD1. Germline-derived CDR1 and CDR2 are MNHEY and SMNVEV (reference sequence). The CDR3 extends over 21 amino acids. V lost 2 bases, J lost 4 bases, and 24 bases stayed unmatched.

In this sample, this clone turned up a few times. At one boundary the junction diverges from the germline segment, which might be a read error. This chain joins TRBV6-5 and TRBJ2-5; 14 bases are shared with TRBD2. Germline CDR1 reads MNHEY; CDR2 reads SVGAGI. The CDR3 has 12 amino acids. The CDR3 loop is CAGTSGGETQYF. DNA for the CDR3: TGCGCTGGGACTAGCGGGGGAGAGACCCAGTACTTC.

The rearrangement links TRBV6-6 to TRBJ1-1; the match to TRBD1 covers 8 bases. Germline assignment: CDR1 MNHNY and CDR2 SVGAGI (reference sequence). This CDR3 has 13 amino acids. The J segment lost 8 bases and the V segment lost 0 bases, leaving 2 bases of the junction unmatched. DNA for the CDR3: TGTGCCAGCAGTTACTCGGGGACAGGAGAAGCTTTCTTT. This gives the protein CASSYSGTGEAFF.

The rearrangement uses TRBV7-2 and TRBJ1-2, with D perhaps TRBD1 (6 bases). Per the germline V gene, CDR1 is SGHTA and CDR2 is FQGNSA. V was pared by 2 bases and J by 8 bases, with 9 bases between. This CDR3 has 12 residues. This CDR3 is CASSLTGPGYTF. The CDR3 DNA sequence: TGTGCCAGCAGCTTAACAGGGCCCGGCTACACCTTC.

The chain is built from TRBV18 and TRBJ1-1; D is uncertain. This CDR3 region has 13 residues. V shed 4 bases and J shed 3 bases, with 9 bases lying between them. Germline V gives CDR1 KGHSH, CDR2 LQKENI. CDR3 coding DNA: TGTGCCAGCTCACTCGACACATACACTGAAGCTTTCTTT. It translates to CASSLDTYTEAFF.

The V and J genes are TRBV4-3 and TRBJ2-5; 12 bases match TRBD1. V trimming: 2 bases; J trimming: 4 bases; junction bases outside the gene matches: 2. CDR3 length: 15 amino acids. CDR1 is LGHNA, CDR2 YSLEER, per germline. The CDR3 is CASSQWDRGRETQYF. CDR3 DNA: TGCGCCAGCAGCCAATGGGACAGGGGGCGAGAGACCCAGTACTTC.